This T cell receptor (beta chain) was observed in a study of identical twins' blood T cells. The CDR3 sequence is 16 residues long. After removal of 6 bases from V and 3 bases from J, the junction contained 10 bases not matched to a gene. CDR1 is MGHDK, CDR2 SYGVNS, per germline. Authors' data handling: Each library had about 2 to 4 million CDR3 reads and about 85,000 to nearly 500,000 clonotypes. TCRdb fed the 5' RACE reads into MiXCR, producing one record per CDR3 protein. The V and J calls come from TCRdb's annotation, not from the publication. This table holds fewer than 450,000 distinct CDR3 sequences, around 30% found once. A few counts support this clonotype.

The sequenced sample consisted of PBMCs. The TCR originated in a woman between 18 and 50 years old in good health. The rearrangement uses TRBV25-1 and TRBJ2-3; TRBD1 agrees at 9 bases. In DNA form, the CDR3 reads TGTGCCAGCAGCGAAGGGACAGGGTGGAGGACAGATACGCAGTATTTT. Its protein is CASSEGTGWRTDTQYF.